A single sample gave rise to the 13 T cell receptor beta chains below, sequenced in a study of cytomegalovirus exposure and HLA in healthy donors. PCR used 60 Vbeta primers and 13 Jbeta primers. TCRdb's copy holds only in-frame clones and misses some; the assay was immunoSEQ multiplex PCR. In the table there are 130,000 or so clones, around two thirds of which are singletons. Sequencing was performed on PBMCs. The source is a woman in her forties in good health and CMV-seronegative.

V gene TRBV19 combines with J gene TRBJ2-2; perhaps TRBD1 as D (5 bases). The CDR3 covers 18 residues. V lost 3 bases to trimming and J lost 0 bases, with 17 bases between them. Germline CDR1 LNHDA, CDR2 SQIVND (reference sequence). DNA for the CDR3: TGTGCCAGTAGTATTCTTGGGGCCAGCCCCGCGAACACCGGGGAGCTGTTTTTT. This codes for CASSILGASPANTGELFF.

The CDR3 sequence: CASTPRGWGETNEQFF. The CDR3 nucleotides are TGTGCCAGCACCCCGCGCGGATGGGGGGAGACGAATGAGCAGTTCTTC. The chain combines TRBV7-9 with TRBJ2-1, with D tentatively TRBD2 (6 bases). V dropped 7 bases and J dropped 7 bases, with 23 bases sitting between them. This CDR3 has 16 residues. Germline CDR1 SEHNR, CDR2 FQNEAQ (reference sequence). Looking up the rest from reference TRBV7-9 and TRBJ2-1 gives the full variable domain: DTGVSQNPRHKITKRGQNVTFRCDPISEHNRLYWYRQTLGQGPEFLTYFQNEAQLEKSRLLSDRFSAERPKGSFSTLEIQRTEQGDSAMYLCASTPRGWGETNEQFFGPGTRLTVL.

The J gene is TRBJ2-7, the V gene TRBV2, with D tentatively TRBD1 (6 bases). Germline V gives CDR1 SNHLY, CDR2 FYNNEI. V dropped 7 bases and J dropped 0 bases, with 13 bases sitting between them. The CDR3 has 14 residues. CDR3 sequence: CASKGENLSYEQYF. In DNA form, the CDR3 reads TGTGCCAGCAAGGGGGAGAACCTCTCCTACGAGCAGTACTTC.

This chain connects TRBV6-1 to TRBJ2-5; 9 nucleotides agree with TRBD1. Germline assignment: CDR1 MNHNS and CDR2 SASEGT. The CDR3 has 14 residues. Losses at the gene ends were 4 bases for V and 2 bases for J; bases not matched to a gene: 2. CDR3 in amino acids: CASSGQGGQETQYF. For the CDR3, the DNA is TGTGCCAGCAGTGGACAGGGGGGTCAAGAGACCCAGTACTTC.

This clone came up a few times. The chain uses TRBV29-1 and TRBJ1-3; 9 bases match TRBD1. Germline assignment: CDR1 SQVTM and CDR2 ANQGSEA. The CDR3 extends over 19 amino acids. V gave up 2 bases and J gave up 4 bases; unmatched junction bases: 18. For the CDR3, the DNA is TGCAGCGTTGAAAGTCCGGGACAGGGTAAACACGATTCCGGAAACACCATATATTTT. The encoded protein is CSVESPGQGKHDSGNTIYF.

The chain recombines TRBV19 with TRBJ1-5, with D possibly TRBD1 on 6 matching bases. The CDR3 is made up of 12 amino acids. Trimming shortened V by 10 bases and J by 4 bases, and 11 bases separated the two germline ends. Germline CDR1 reads LNHDA; CDR2 reads SQIVND (reference sequence). DNA of the CDR3: TGTGCCAATACAGGGCTGAATCAGCCCCAGCATTTT. This gives the protein CANTGLNQPQHF.

The chain couples TRBV7-8 to TRBJ2-7; 8 bases agree with TRBD1. The CDR3 has 17 amino acids. Germline V gene lookup returns CDR1 SGHVS and CDR2 FQNEAQ. V was pared by 3 bases and J by 4 bases, with 14 bases of the junction left unmatched. CDR3 DNA: TGTGCCAGCAGCTTTGGGACAGGTGGCGGGGTTGGGTACGAGCAGTACTTC. This sequence encodes CASSFGTGGGVGYEQYF.

This chain links TRBV28 with TRBJ1-2, with 7 bases aligning to TRBD1. V trimming: 5 bases; J trimming: 8 bases; junction bases outside the gene matches: 5. Germline V gene data show CDR1 as MDHEN and CDR2 as SYDVKM. The CDR3 is 12 residues long. DNA for the CDR3: TGTGCCAGCAGTACAGGGGAGAAGGGCTACACCTTC. Protein sequence: CASSTGEKGYTF.

The V and J genes are TRBV10-2 and TRBJ2-2; D may be TRBD2 (6 bases). Trimming left V 1 base short and J 5 bases short, with 14 bases between. Germline V lookup: CDR1 WSHSY, CDR2 SAAADI. The CDR3 has 16 residues. This CDR3 is CASSEWQLGRTGELFF. The CDR3 bases are TGCGCCAGCAGTGAGTGGCAGCTAGGGAGGACCGGGGAGCTGTTTTTT.

The V and J genes are TRBV19 and TRBJ2-1, with 9 bases matching TRBD1. Germline lookup yields CDR1 LNHDA and CDR2 SQIVND (reference sequence). This CDR3 spans 14 amino acids. J lost 0 bases, V lost 10 bases, and 4 bases had no gene match. CDR3 DNA: TGTGCCACCGACAGGGGGAGCTCCTACAATGAGCAGTTCTTC. Its translation: CATDRGSSYNEQFF.

The CDR3 DNA reads TGTGCCAGCAGCTTAGTCACAGCCGAAGAGACCCAGTACTTC. Translation gives CASSLVTAEETQYF. J is TRBJ2-5 and V is TRBV7-9, with D unclear. This CDR3 has 14 amino acids. Germline V gives CDR1 SEHNR, CDR2 FQNEAQ (reference sequence). V shed 1 base and J shed 3 bases, with 9 bases lying between them.

The chain has TRBV7-9 and TRBJ1-2; D is possibly TRBD1 (5 bases). Germline CDR1 reads SEHNR; CDR2 reads FQNEAQ (reference sequence). Trimming removed 5 bases from V and 0 bases from J, with 16 bases in between. The CDR3 runs to 16 residues. The CDR3 is CASSGGTDPANYGYTF. CDR3 coding DNA: TGTGCCAGCAGCGGAGGGACCGACCCAGCTAACTATGGCTACACCTTC. Together with reference TRBV7-9 and TRBJ1-2, the CDR3 gives the full variable domain: DTGVSQNPRHKITKRGQNVTFRCDPISEHNRLYWYRQTLGQGPEFLTYFQNEAQLEKSRLLSDRFSAERPKGSFSTLEIQRTEQGDSAMYLCASSGGTDPANYGYTFGSGTRLTVV.

This chain connects TRBV2 to TRBJ2-4, with D tentatively TRBD2 (5 bases). The CDR3 covers 13 residues. The germline V and J ends were trimmed by 7 bases and 8 bases, with 15 bases remaining between them. Germline V gene sequence: CDR1 SNHLY, CDR2 FYNNEI. As DNA, the CDR3 is TGTGCCAGCACATCTGAGGGTGTGGACATTCAGTACTTC. This codes for CASTSEGVDIQYF. The whole variable domain, filled in from reference TRBV2 and TRBJ2-4, reads EPEVTQTPSHQVTQMGQEVILRCVPISNHLYFYWYRQILGQKVEFLVSFYNNEISEKSEIFDDQFSVERPDGSNFTLKIRSTKLEDSAMYFCASTSEGVDIQYFGAGTRLSVL.